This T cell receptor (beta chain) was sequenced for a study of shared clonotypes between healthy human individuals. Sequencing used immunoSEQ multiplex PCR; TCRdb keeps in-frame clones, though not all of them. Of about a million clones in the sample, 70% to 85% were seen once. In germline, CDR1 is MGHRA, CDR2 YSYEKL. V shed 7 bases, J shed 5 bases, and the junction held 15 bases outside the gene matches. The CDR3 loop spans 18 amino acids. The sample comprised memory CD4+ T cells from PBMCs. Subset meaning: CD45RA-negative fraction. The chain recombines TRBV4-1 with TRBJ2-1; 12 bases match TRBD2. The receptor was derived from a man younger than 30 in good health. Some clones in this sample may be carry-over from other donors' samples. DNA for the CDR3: TGCGCCAGCAACTCCCCGACTAGCGGGAGAAAGGGTGACAATGAGCAGTTCTTC. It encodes CASNSPTSGRKGDNEQFF.